This T cell receptor (beta chain) is from a study of blood T cell repertoires in COVID-19. Turning to the study itself: The United States, Italy and Spain provided the acute and convalescent COVID-19 samples. T cells, B-cell-depleted T cells, or PBMCs supplied cDNA or gDNA.

Under the authors' procedure: Nucleated cell counts were estimated from reference gene primer amplification. Sequenced by immunoSEQ multiplex PCR; TCRdb stores in-frame clones only, minus some. That table furnishes V, J and clone size, whereas the DNA furnished D and trimming. The table records about 200,000 clones, around 80% of them present only once. The sequence was collected from a human donor in a cohort sampled during active COVID-19. The sample was peripheral blood.

The CDR3 loop reads CASSLGGSAQETQYF. CDR3 DNA sequence: TGTGCCAGCAGCTTAGGCGGTAGTGCCCAAGAGACCCAGTACTTC. The rearrangement joins TRBV11-2 to TRBJ2-5, with unresolved D. V lost 1 base to trimming and J lost 1 base, with 10 bases between them. The CDR3 is 15 residues long. Germline CDR1 reads SGHAT; CDR2 reads FQNNGV.